This entry lists 27 T cell receptor beta chains sequenced from one sample in a study of blood T cell repertoires in COVID-19. Clones were read by immunoSEQ multiplex PCR, and TCRdb kept only the in-frame ones, dropping some. The sample contains roughly 80,000 clones, about 92% of which appear only once. Sequencing used peripheral blood. The receptors were sampled from a woman of 80 years or more with active or convalescent COVID-19.

This clone has a handful of counts. This chain connects TRBV15 to TRBJ2-7, with D perhaps TRBD1 (6 bases). CDR1 is LNHNV and CDR2 is YYDKDF in the germline V gene (reference sequence). The CDR3 runs 15 residues. Trimming removed 0 bases from V and 3 bases from J, with 12 bases in between. CDR3 loop: CATSREADRNYEQYF. CDR3 bases: TGTGCCACCAGCAGAGAGGCGGACAGAAACTACGAGCAGTACTTC.

This chain connects TRBV29-1 to TRBJ2-7, with 10 bases aligning to TRBD1. The CDR3 is made up of 14 amino acids. Germline lookup yields CDR1 SQVTM and CDR2 ANQGSEA. Losses at the gene ends were 6 bases for V and 5 bases for J; bases not matched to a gene: 10. In DNA, the CDR3 is TGCAGCGTGGAAACGGGACAGGGGCTCGACGAGCAGTACTTC. This sequence encodes CSVETGQGLDEQYF.

This chain links TRBV7-2 with TRBJ1-3, with 7 nucleotides matching TRBD1. The germline V gene encodes CDR1 SGHTA and CDR2 FQGNSA. The V and J ends lost 5 bases and 2 bases, in that order; junction bases with no gene match: 9. The CDR3 sequence is 16 residues long. CDR3 residues: CASSERQGSAGNTIYF. CDR3 coding DNA: TGTGCCAGCAGCGAACGACAGGGATCGGCTGGAAACACCATATATTTT.

The CDR3 region has the DNA TGTGCCAGCAGTGGAAGGCAGGGGGGCTATGGCTACACCTTC. It yields the protein CASSGRQGGYGYTF. This rearrangement joins TRBV2 to TRBJ1-2, with 7 bases that match TRBD1. V shed 4 bases, J shed 4 bases, and the junction held 6 bases outside the gene matches. From germline, CDR1 is SNHLY and CDR2 FYNNEI. The CDR3 contains 14 residues.

The rearrangement links TRBV5-4 to TRBJ2-2; tentatively, D is TRBD1 (8 bases). Germline values: CDR1 SGHNT, CDR2 YYREEE (reference sequence). The length of the CDR3 is 15 residues. V lost 3 bases and J lost 6, with 15 bases in between. CDR3 loop: CASSSWTGRAGELFF. CDR3 DNA sequence: TGTGCCAGCAGCTCCTGGACAGGGAGGGCCGGGGAGCTGTTTTTT.

The J gene is TRBJ1-5, the V gene TRBV6-5, with TRBD1 identical over 7 bases. V shed 4 bases and J 3 bases; nucleotides not matched to a gene: 6. Germline values: CDR1 MNHEY, CDR2 SVGAGI. This CDR3 has 15 residues. CDR3 bases: TGTGCCAGCAGTTTTTACAGGGGCAACAATCAGCCCCAGCATTTT. It translates to CASSFYRGNNQPQHF.

The chain uses TRBV30 and TRBJ1-5, with unresolved D. Germline assignment: CDR1 GTSNPN and CDR2 SVGIG (reference sequence). This CDR3 is 11 amino acids long. V was pared by 5 bases and J by 7 bases, with 9 bases between. CDR3 region: CAWGSGQPQHF. CDR3 nucleotide sequence: TGTGCCTGGGGGTCCGGGCAGCCCCAGCATTTT.

V gene TRBV28 combines with J gene TRBJ1-4, with a weak D call TRBD1 (5 bases). CDR1 and CDR2 (germline): MDHEN, SYDVKM. CDR3 length equals 13 residues. Trimming cost V 10 bases and J 4 bases, with 13 bases left between them. Here the CDR3 reads CATLGGGNEKLFF. The CDR3 DNA reads TGTGCCACCCTTGGGGGGGGTAATGAAAAACTGTTTTTT.

The chain recombines TRBV3-1 (or the pseudogene TRBV3-2) with TRBJ2-2; D gene ambiguous. The V end lost 3 bases, the J end lost 6 bases, and 5 bases lay between the germline ends. This CDR3 has 12 amino acids. Germline CDR1 and CDR2: LGHDT and YNNKEL (reference sequence). The CDR3 reads CASSHGAGELFF. In DNA, the CDR3 is TGTGCCAGCAGCCACGGAGCCGGGGAGCTGTTTTTT.

The chain links TRBV12-3 or TRBV12-4 to TRBJ1-5, with a weak D call TRBD1 (6 bases). The CDR3 is 13 residues long. V was cut by 2 bases and J by 6 bases, with 8 bases left in between. The CDR3 protein is CASSLRGGQPQHF. The CDR3 DNA sequence: TGTGCCAGCAGTTTAAGAGGGGGTCAGCCCCAGCATTTT.

The genes are TRBV19 and TRBJ1-5; D is possibly TRBD1 (5 bases). This CDR3 contains 15 residues. Germline CDR1 reads LNHDA; CDR2 reads SQIVND (reference sequence). V lost 5 bases and J lost 3, with 14 bases in between. CDR3 protein: CASSYRIHINQPQHF. Written as DNA, the CDR3 is TGTGCCAGTAGTTACAGGATCCATATCAATCAGCCCCAGCATTTT.

This clone has only one observation. This chain links TRBV6-5 with TRBJ1-2, with D uncertain. V shed 2 bases and J shed 0 bases, with 10 bases lying between them. The germline V gene encodes CDR1 MNHEY and CDR2 SVGAGI. This CDR3 is 15 amino acids long. The CDR3: CASSYLGGPNYGYTF. Written as DNA, the CDR3 is TGTGCCAGCAGTTACCTCGGAGGCCCTAACTATGGCTACACCTTC.

The rearrangement joins TRBV3-1 (or the pseudogene TRBV3-2) to TRBJ2-7; D is possibly TRBD2 (6 bases). Germline CDR1 reads LGHDT; CDR2 reads YNNKEL (reference sequence). Trimming took 4 bases from V and 3 from J, leaving 16 bases between them. The CDR3 consists of 15 residues. CDR3 amino acids: CASSPSTGGGYEQYF. CDR3 bases: TGTGCCAGCAGCCCATCGACCGGGGGTGGCTACGAGCAGTACTTC.

The V gene is TRBV9, the J gene TRBJ2-7, with 7 bases that match TRBD2. Per the germline V gene, CDR1 is SGDLS and CDR2 is YYNGEE. CDR3 size: 15 residues. With V trimmed by 3 bases and J by 4 bases, 10 bases remained unmatched. CDR3 protein: CASSDGGNGAYEQYF. The CDR3 nucleotides read TGTGCCAGCAGCGACGGGGGGAACGGCGCGTACGAGCAGTACTTC.

This clone appeared a few times. The chain couples TRBV4-2 to TRBJ2-1; 10 bases agree with TRBD2. The CDR3 sequence is 16 residues long. Germline loops: CDR1 LGHNA, CDR2 YNFKEQ. The trim removed 6 bases at V and 7 bases at J, leaving 12 bases unmatched. The CDR3 protein is CASSSGGSGGGNEQFF. The CDR3 coding sequence is TGTGCCAGCAGTAGCGGAGGCAGCGGGGGGGGGAATGAGCAGTTCTTC.

V and J are TRBV5-1 and TRBJ2-7; 9 nucleotides align to TRBD1. Losses at the gene ends were 8 bases for V and 0 bases for J; bases not matched to a gene: 9. Germline CDR1 SGHRS, CDR2 YFSETQ. This CDR3 is 15 amino acids long. The CDR3 DNA reads TGCGCCAGTCGCGCCGGGACAGGGAGCTCCTACGAGCAGTACTTC. Protein product: CASRAGTGSSYEQYF.

This clone showed up just a few times. V usage is TRBV4-3 and J usage is TRBJ1-2; D ambiguous. Germline CDR1 is LGHNA and CDR2 is YSLEER. Trimming took 3 bases from V and 3 from J, leaving 14 bases between them. This CDR3 contains 15 residues. The CDR3 coding sequence is TGCGCCAGCAGCCAGCATCCGGAGCGAGACTATGGCTACACCTTC. Encoded protein: CASSQHPERDYGYTF.

J is TRBJ2-7 and V is TRBV27; 8 positions agree with TRBD2. The CDR3 is 12 amino acids. V lost 11 bases and J lost 7; bases outside the gene matches: 10. Germline CDR1 reads MNHEY; CDR2 reads SMNVEV (reference sequence). In DNA, the CDR3 is TGTGCCGACGGGGGGGCCCTGAGGGAGCAGTACTTC. Protein product: CADGGALREQYF.

This chain uses TRBV7-7 with TRBJ2-1; 7 bases are a match to TRBD2. Germline CDR1 is SSHAT and CDR2 is FNYEAQ (reference sequence). The V segment lost 0 bases and the J segment 5 bases; nucleotides outside the gene matches: 1. The CDR3 runs 14 residues. CDR3 bases: TGTGCCAGCAGCTTAGCTGGGGGGGACAATGAGCAGTTCTTC. It codes for CASSLAGGDNEQFF.

The rearrangement links TRBV28 to TRBJ1-3; tentatively, D is TRBD1 (5 bases). CDR1 is MDHEN and CDR2 is SYDVKM in the germline V gene. Trimming removed 2 bases at V and 14 bases at J, with 16 bases between. There are 13 residues in the CDR3. The CDR3: CASSLPSYTGLYF. CDR3 nucleotide sequence: TGTGCCAGCAGTTTACCGTCCTACACAGGACTATATTTT.

The CDR3 nucleotides read TGTGCCAGCAACCAGGCACAAGAGACCCAGTACTTC. It translates to CASNQAQETQYF. This chain joins TRBV6-6 and TRBJ2-5, with D unresolved. Trimming pared 7 bases from V and 2 bases from J, leaving 8 bases between. The CDR3 totals 12 residues. CDR1 MNHNY and CDR2 SVGAGI come from the germline V gene (reference sequence).

The chain joins TRBV5-1 to TRBJ2-5; 8 nucleotides match TRBD1. The CDR3 sequence is 15 residues long. Trimming cost V 3 bases and J 5 bases; bases outside gene matches: 9. Germline V gene data show CDR1 as SGHRS and CDR2 as YFSETQ. CDR3 nucleotide sequence: TGCGCCAGCAGCTATGGACAGGGAGGTTCGGAGACCCAGTACTTC. This translates into CASSYGQGGSETQYF.

V is TRBV5-4 and J is TRBJ2-5, with D maybe TRBD1 (6 bases). The CDR3 length is 15 residues. Germline V CDR1 and CDR2: SGHNT, YYREEE (reference sequence). Trimming pared 0 bases from V and 4 bases from J, leaving 13 bases between. This CDR3 is CASSLAQGSGETQYF. Here the CDR3 DNA reads TGTGCCAGCAGCTTGGCCCAGGGGAGCGGAGAGACCCAGTACTTC.

The J gene is TRBJ1-2, the V gene TRBV15, with TRBD1 identical over 10 bases. The CDR3 loop spans 12 amino acids. Germline V lookup: CDR1 LNHNV, CDR2 YYDKDF (reference sequence). With V trimmed by 9 bases and J by 10 bases, 8 bases remained unmatched. For the CDR3, the DNA is TGTGCCACTCGACAGGGGGCCTCTGTCTACACCTTC. Translating it yields CATRQGASVYTF. The full variable domain, completed using reference TRBV15 and TRBJ1-2, is DAMVIQNPRYQVTQFGKPVTLSCSQTLNHNVMYWYQQKSSQAPKLLFHYYDKDFNNEADTPDNFQSRRPNTSFCFLDIRSPGLGDTAMYLCATRQGASVYTFGSGTRLTVV.

The genes are TRBV19 and TRBJ1-2; no definite D call. The CDR3 has 14 residues. V gave up 3 bases and J gave up 3 bases, with 11 bases separating them. Germline CDR1 reads LNHDA; CDR2 reads SQIVND (reference sequence). The CDR3 DNA reads as TGTGCCAGTAGTATGTGGAGGGTGGACTATGGCTACACCTTC. This codes for CASSMWRVDYGYTF.

The CDR3 DNA follows: TGTGCCAGCAGCTTAGCGGGGGGGAGGGAGACCCAGTACTTC. Its protein is CASSLAGGRETQYF. The chain couples TRBV7-6 to TRBJ2-5; TRBD2 aligns across 7 bases. V trimming: 0 bases; J trimming: 5 bases; junction bases outside the gene matches: 3. Germline V gene lookup returns CDR1 SGHVS and CDR2 FNYEAQ. This CDR3 spans 14 amino acids.

V and J are TRBV6-2 or TRBV6-3 and TRBJ2-6; D possibly corresponds to TRBD2 (5 bases). This CDR3 is built from 16 residues. V was pared by 5 bases and J by 0 bases, with 11 bases between. Germline V gives CDR1 MNHEY, CDR2 SVGEGT. Here the CDR3 reads CASSATRGSGANVLTF. The DNA of the CDR3 is TGTGCCAGCAGTGCAACCCGGGGCTCTGGGGCCAACGTCCTGACTTTC.